What follows are 4 T cell receptor beta chains derived from one specimen sequenced in a study of beta chain features in type 1 diabetes. Expressed TCRB transcripts were sequenced after all isolated RNA was converted to cDNA. Assay: immunoSEQ multiplex PCR; the TCRdb copy retains only in-frame clones and omits some. The table includes 28,000 or so clones, almost 65% detected once. What these receptors recognize is not known. Study conclusions and caveats: Significant though moderate, a shortening of TCRB CDR3s appeared in all four CD4+ subsets of Type 1 diabetes patients.

The sequencing input was Tregs from blood. The receptors come from a woman in her 30s with type 1 diabetes.

The rearrangement links TRBV5-1 to TRBJ2-3; 8 nucleotides agree with TRBD2. The CDR3 runs to 16 residues. V shed 0 bases, J shed 0 bases, and the junction held 3 bases outside the gene matches. Germline V gives CDR1 SGHRS, CDR2 YFSETQ. The CDR3 here is CASSLDTSGSTDTQYF. CDR3 coding DNA: TGCGCCAGCAGCTTGGATACTAGCGGTAGCACAGATACGCAGTATTTT. The whole variable domain, remainder taken from reference TRBV5-1 and TRBJ2-3, is KAGVTQTPRYLIKTRGQQVTLSCSPISGHRSVSWYQQTPGQGLQFLFEYFSETQRNKGNFPGRFSGRQFSNSRSEMNVSTLELGDSALYLCASSLDTSGSTDTQYFGPGTRLTVL.

The rearrangement joins TRBV5-1 to TRBJ2-5; weak D call: TRBD1 (6 bases). This CDR3 region has 15 residues. V shed 1 base and J shed 5 bases, with 15 bases lying between them. The V gene's germline CDR1 is SGHRS and CDR2 YFSETQ. This CDR3 reads CASSLLPGGRETQYF. Written as DNA, the CDR3 is TGCGCCAGCAGCTTGCTGCCTGGGGGCAGGGAGACCCAGTACTTC.

This clone showed up just once. The V gene is TRBV29-1, the J gene TRBJ1-1, with 8 bases that match TRBD1. This CDR3 has 14 residues. The trim removed 3 bases at V and 7 bases at J, leaving 10 bases unmatched. In germline, CDR1 is SQVTM, CDR2 ANQGSEA. The CDR3 is CSVDRSGGGVEAFF. In DNA, the CDR3 is TGCAGCGTTGACCGATCAGGGGGCGGGGTTGAAGCTTTCTTT.

The chain recombines TRBV11-2 with TRBJ2-1, with 7 nucleotides matching TRBD2. The length of the CDR3 is 16 residues. Germline V gene lookup returns CDR1 SGHAT and CDR2 FQNNGV. J gave up 5 bases and V 4 bases, and 11 bases lay outside the gene matches. DNA for the CDR3: TGTGCCAGCAGCTCCCCCAAGGGAGCGGGACACAATGAGCAGTTCTTC. Its translation: CASSSPKGAGHNEQFF.